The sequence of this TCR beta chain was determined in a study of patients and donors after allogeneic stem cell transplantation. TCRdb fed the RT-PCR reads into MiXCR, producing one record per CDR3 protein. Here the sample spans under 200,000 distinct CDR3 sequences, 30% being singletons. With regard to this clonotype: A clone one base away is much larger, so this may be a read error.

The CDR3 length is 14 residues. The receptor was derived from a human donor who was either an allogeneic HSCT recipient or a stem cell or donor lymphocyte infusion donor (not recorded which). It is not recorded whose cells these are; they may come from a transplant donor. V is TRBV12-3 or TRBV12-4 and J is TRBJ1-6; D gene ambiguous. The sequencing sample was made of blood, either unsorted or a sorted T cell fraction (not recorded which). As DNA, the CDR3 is TGTTCCAGCAGTGGGATCAGTTTTAATTCACCCCTCCACTTT. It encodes CSSSGISFNSPLHF.